The clone carrying this T cell receptor (beta chain) was recorded at least ten times. Its antigen is still unknown. CDR3 size: 12 residues. The germline V and J ends were trimmed by 6 bases and 6 bases, with 10 bases remaining between them. Germline loops: CDR1 MNHEY, CDR2 SVGEGT. This sample is drawn from a study of T-cell memory formation after mild COVID-19. For the study at large: Most TCR clusters belonged to a single donor. Findings and caveats of the study: Clonal second-wave expansions that peaked on day 37 had unconfirmed SARS-CoV-2 specificity. Clones that contracted from day 15 to 85 had balanced CD4/CD8; later expanders were CD4+ biased. Within pre-infection memory, some responding clones were found, suggesting cross-reactive memory joined.

MiXCR, applied by TCRdb to the 5' RACE reads, yields one record per CDR3 protein. The sample shows 100,000 to 150,000 distinct CDR3 sequences, more than 15% of them seen only once. The rearrangement links TRBV6-2 or TRBV6-3 to TRBJ2-3; D not resolved. Sequenced sample: PBMCs or a T cell subset sorted from them (not recorded which). This TCR was recovered from a man between 18 and 29 years old who had mild COVID-19 (a few samples of this study predate the infection). Cell type and time point are not known. CDR3 DNA: TGTGCCAGCAGCAACCTGGCGGATACGCAGTATTTT. Translation: CASSNLADTQYF.